The present entry profiles one TCR beta chain with its context. The same CDR3 arises from other DNA sequences in this sample as well. Looked up from germline, CDR1 is MNHEY and CDR2 is SVGAGI. This CDR3 region has 12 residues. After removal of 6 bases from V and 6 bases from J, the junction contained 1 base not matched to a gene. These data come from a study of blood T cell repertoires in COVID-19. Study background: Material from acute and convalescent COVID-19 was sourced from the United States, Italy and Spain. The analysed material was cDNA or gDNA that came from T cells, B-cell-depleted T cells, or PBMCs.

As handled by the study authors: Amplifying reference gene primers gave estimates of nucleated cell counts. TCRdb keeps only in-frame clones here, not all; method: immunoSEQ multiplex PCR. V and J calls and clone size are as listed in that table; D and trimming were resolved from the DNA. The repertoire holds roughly 40,000 clones, with under 90% as singletons. The clonotype originates from a human donor in a cohort sampled during active COVID-19. Sequenced sample: peripheral blood. This chain connects TRBV6-5 to TRBJ2-1; 8 bases agree with TRBD2. This chain's CDR3 is CASRAGGNEQFF. In nucleotides, the CDR3 is TGTGCCAGCAGGGCGGGGGGCAATGAGCAGTTCTTC.